This TCR beta chain was obtained from a study of blood T cells in healthy people across ages. Every donor provided around 10 milliliters of peripheral blood. This clonotype has just a few counts. PCR was performed a second time for roughly 7 to 12 cycles using a sample-barcoded 5' primer and a J-beta primer mix. Every sample produced at least 2.5 million CDR3-containing paired-end reads. TCRdb fed the 5' RACE reads into MiXCR, producing one record per CDR3 protein. The table includes about 800,000 distinct CDR3 sequences, more than 20% detected once. This CDR3 comprises 15 residues. The V gene's germline CDR1 is SGHTA and CDR2 FQGNSA. The trim removed 5 bases at V and 5 bases at J, leaving 8 bases unmatched. The data also belong to a second study, concerning T cells of mothers and their children. That work adds: In the second PCR, M1S primer introduced barcodes and 2-4 random bases.

This TCR came from a boy aged 10-17 years in good health. Sequences were obtained from blood. This chain uses TRBV7-2 with TRBJ2-5; 10 bases map to TRBD2. Here the CDR3 DNA reads TGTGCCAGCAGCAATATTCCGGGACTAGCGGAGACCCAGTACTTC. Encoded protein: CASSNIPGLAETQYF.